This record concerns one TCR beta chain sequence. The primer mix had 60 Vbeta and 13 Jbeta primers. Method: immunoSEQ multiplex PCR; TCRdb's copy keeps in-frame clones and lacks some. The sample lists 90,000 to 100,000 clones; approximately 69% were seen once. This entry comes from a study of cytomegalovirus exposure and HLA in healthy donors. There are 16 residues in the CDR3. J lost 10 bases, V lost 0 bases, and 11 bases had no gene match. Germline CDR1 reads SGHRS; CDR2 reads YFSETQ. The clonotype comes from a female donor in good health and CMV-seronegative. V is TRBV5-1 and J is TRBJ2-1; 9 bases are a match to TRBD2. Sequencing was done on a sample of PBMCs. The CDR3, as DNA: TGCGCCAGCAGCTTGGAAAGGGGCGGGAGGGCCCCGGAGCAGTTCTTC. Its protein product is CASSLERGGRAPEQFF.